The next 32 T cell receptor beta chains were all read from a single sample in a study of type 1 regulatory T cells. TCRdb re-called the reads with MiXCR, one entry per CDR3 protein. The data hold about 68,000 distinct CDR3 sequences, with about 69% observed a single time. Their recognized antigens are unknown. Sequencing input: cultured T cells, either the whole culture or a sorted T cell fraction (not recorded which). Specified subset: Tr1-enriched cell product generated in vitro against host alloantigens. The receptors originated from a human donor in good health.

The chain links TRBV18 to TRBJ2-7, with D perhaps TRBD1 or TRBD2 (5 bases each). From germline, CDR1 is KGHSH and CDR2 LQKENI. This CDR3 has 17 residues. Deletions cut 3 bases from V and 0 bases from J, with 18 bases between. In DNA form, the CDR3 reads TGTGCCAGCTCACCCATAGGACCGGGGCCCCTCTCCTACGAGCAGTACTTC. It is translated as CASSPIGPGPLSYEQYF.

Notes on this clonotype: This may come from a read error, since a much larger clone is one base off. This sequence joins TRBV30 and TRBJ1-2; D possibly corresponds to TRBD1 (5 bases). CDR3 length equals 13 residues. Germline CDR1 and CDR2: GTSNPN and SVGIG (reference sequence). CDR3 protein: CTWSVQEGYGYTF. The CDR3 region has the DNA TGTACCTGGAGTGTACAGGAGGGGTACGGCTACACCTTC.

The V call is TRBV9, the J call TRBJ2-7; the D is unclear. CDR1 is SGDLS, CDR2 YYNGEE, per germline. Trimming removed 0 bases at V and 2 bases at J, with 12 bases between. The CDR3 extends over 15 amino acids. CDR3 sequence reads: CASSVGSAYPYEQYF. The CDR3 DNA reads as TGTGCCAGCAGCGTAGGTTCAGCGTATCCCTACGAGCAGTACTTC.

This chain joins TRBV20-1 and TRBJ2-1, with 7 bases identical to TRBD2. The CDR3 is 14 amino acids. CDR1 is DFQATT and CDR2 is SNEGSKA in the germline V gene (reference sequence). V shed 6 bases, J shed 0 bases, and the junction held 5 bases outside the gene matches. The CDR3 protein is CSAELAPSYNEQFF. The CDR3 nucleotides are TGCAGTGCCGAACTAGCGCCCTCCTACAATGAGCAGTTCTTC.

This clonotype was detected ten times or more. The gene calls are TRBV3-1 and TRBJ2-7; D call uncertain. Germline CDR1 LGHDT, CDR2 YNNKEL (reference sequence). V was cut by 2 bases and J by 7 bases, with 6 bases left in between. The CDR3 consists of 11 residues. The CDR3: CASSQQGEQYF. In nucleotides, the CDR3 is TGTGCCAGCAGCCAACAAGGGGAGCAGTACTTC.

The chain joins TRBV4-1 to TRBJ2-1, with 10 bases that match TRBD2. Germline V lookup: CDR1 MGHRA, CDR2 YSYEKL. The CDR3 extends over 18 amino acids. The trim removed 0 bases at V and 11 bases at J, leaving 16 bases unmatched. The chain's CDR3 is CASSQDFGAGTSVYKQFF. The CDR3 DNA reads TGCGCCAGCAGCCAAGATTTCGGAGCCGGGACTAGCGTGTATAAGCAGTTCTTC.

This clonotype was found once. The rearrangement joins TRBV3-1 to TRBJ2-7; the match to TRBD1 covers 8 bases. Germline V gene sequence: CDR1 LGHDT, CDR2 YNNKEL (reference sequence). V was clipped by 4 bases and J by 0 bases; unmatched bases: 8. The CDR3 is made up of 16 amino acids. CDR3 in DNA: TGTGCCAGCAGCCCTCTCCTTCAGGGGGCCTCCTACGAGCAGTACTTC. As protein: CASSPLLQGASYEQYF.

This sequence joins TRBV12-3 or TRBV12-4 and TRBJ2-5; weak D call: TRBD1 (6 bases). CDR3 length: 13 residues. V was clipped by 6 bases and J by 5 bases, with 13 bases between them. The CDR3 nucleotides are TGTGCCAGCAGAACAGGGTTAGAGGAGACCCAGTACTTC. This codes for CASRTGLEETQYF.

This clonotype was counted between two and nine times. The rearrangement links TRBV7-2 to TRBJ2-7; 7 bases match TRBD1. Per the germline V gene, CDR1 is SGHTA and CDR2 is FQGNSA. The V segment lost 5 bases and the J segment 3 bases; nucleotides outside the gene matches: 4. The CDR3 has 13 amino acids. The CDR3 region is CASSPGQVYEQYF. Here the CDR3 DNA reads TGTGCCAGCAGCCCCGGACAGGTCTACGAGCAGTACTTC.

The V and J genes are TRBV6-2 or TRBV6-3 and TRBJ2-1; TRBD2 aligns across 10 bases. The CDR3 contains 20 residues. Trimming cost V 6 bases and J 0 bases; bases outside gene matches: 17. The germline CDR1 and CDR2 sequences are MNHEY and SVGEGT. CDR3: CASRDLTGTSALSSYNEQFF. CDR3 nucleotides: TGTGCCAGCAGGGACTTGACCGGGACTAGCGCATTAAGCTCCTACAATGAGCAGTTCTTC.

This clonotype was counted only a few times. The J gene is TRBJ2-1, the V gene TRBV18; D may be TRBD2 (6 bases). Germline CDR1 is KGHSH and CDR2 is LQKENI. The CDR3 consists of 16 residues. V was clipped by 3 bases and J by 1 base, with 13 bases between them. The CDR3 region has the DNA TGTGCCAGCTCACCGAATGGACTAAAGTCCTACAATGAGCAGTTCTTC. Protein product: CASSPNGLKSYNEQFF.

This clonotype is deemed medium-sized. J is TRBJ1-2 and V is TRBV7-2, with 10 positions matching TRBD1. CDR1 and CDR2 (germline): SGHTA, FQGNSA. This CDR3 comprises 13 residues. J lost 8 bases, V lost 4 bases, and 4 bases had no gene match. The CDR3 reads CASSSDRGHGYTF. The CDR3 DNA follows: TGTGCCAGCAGCTCCGACAGGGGGCACGGCTACACCTTC.

The chain employs TRBV19 and TRBJ2-1, with 7 bases aligning to TRBD2. The V segment lost 3 bases and the J segment 9 bases; nucleotides outside the gene matches: 11. CDR1 is LNHDA, CDR2 SQIVND, per germline (reference sequence). The CDR3 runs 15 residues. In nucleotides, the CDR3 is TGTGCCAGTAGTATCTTGGGCTCGGGGGGTCGTGAGCAGTTCTTC. Translation: CASSILGSGGREQFF.

The gene calls are TRBV4-2 and TRBJ2-7; no reliable D call. The CDR3 is made up of 14 amino acids. Germline V gives CDR1 LGHNA, CDR2 YNFKEQ. V lost 5 bases, J lost 5 bases, and 16 bases lay in between. The CDR3 bases are TGTGCCAGCAGCAAGGAGATCCTTTTCAACGAGCAGTACTTC. This sequence encodes CASSKEILFNEQYF.

The chain uses TRBV20-1 and TRBJ2-1, with D perhaps matching TRBD1 (6 bases). Trimming took 1 base from V and 6 from J, leaving 16 bases between them. Germline V lookup: CDR1 DFQATT, CDR2 SNEGSKA (reference sequence). This CDR3 spans 15 amino acids. CDR3 nucleotides: TGCAGTGCTAGAGCACCTACAACAGGGTTCAATGAGCAGTTCTTC. It is translated as CSARAPTTGFNEQFF.

A remark on this clonotype: The final CDR3 position lacks the conserved phenylalanine or tryptophan, pointing to a likely read error. V is TRBV7-2 and J is TRBJ2-5, with D tentatively TRBD2 (5 bases). This CDR3 region has 12 residues. The germline CDR1 and CDR2 sequences are SGHTA and FQGNSA. Trimming shortened V by 5 bases and J by 5 bases, and 9 bases separated the two germline ends. CDR3 in amino acids: CASSGLSETQYL. Here the CDR3 DNA reads TGTGCCAGCAGCGGACTTTCGGAGACCCAGTACCTC.

This chain connects TRBV3-1 to TRBJ2-1; 14 positions agree with TRBD2. The CDR3 length is 13 residues. With 11 bases clipped from V and 6 bases from J, the junction kept 3 bases outside the gene matches. The V gene's germline CDR1 is LGHDT and CDR2 YNNKEL (reference sequence). CDR3 bases: TGTGCCGGGGGGACTAGCGGGAGCAATGAGCAGTTCTTC. Amino acids: CAGGTSGSNEQFF.

V is TRBV3-1 and J is TRBJ2-4, with 9 bases that match TRBD2. Germline V gene sequence: CDR1 LGHDT, CDR2 YNNKEL (reference sequence). This CDR3 region has 16 residues. V lost 1 base, J lost 6 bases, and 7 bases stayed unmatched. The CDR3, as DNA: TGTGCCAGCAGCCAAGCTCGGACTAGCGCCGGAAACATTCAGTACTTC. The encoded protein is CASSQARTSAGNIQYF.

V and J are TRBV11-2 and TRBJ2-5; 7 positions match TRBD1. The length of the CDR3 is 16 residues. Germline trimming cut 0 bases from V and 2 bases from J; bases unmatched to any gene: 6. CDR1 SGHAT and CDR2 FQNNGV come from the germline V gene. This CDR3 reads CASSLDLGGVQETQYF. The DNA for the CDR3 is TGTGCCAGCAGCTTAGATTTAGGGGGCGTTCAAGAGACCCAGTACTTC.

The rearrangement uses TRBV2 and TRBJ2-1; no definite D call. Germline CDR1 SNHLY, CDR2 FYNNEI. The CDR3 length is 13 residues. Trimming shortened V by 6 bases and J by 4 bases, and 10 bases separated the two germline ends. This chain's CDR3 is CASRMSGYNEQFF. The CDR3 DNA follows: TGTGCCAGCAGAATGTCCGGGTACAATGAGCAGTTCTTC.

The chain has TRBV7-8 and TRBJ2-5; D might be TRBD2 (5 bases). With 5 bases removed from V and 4 bases from J, the gap between germline ends came to 20 bases. The CDR3 is 16 residues long. In germline, CDR1 is SGHVS, CDR2 FQNEAQ. CDR3 loop: CASSQAGRTLRETQYF. CDR3 nucleotides: TGTGCCAGCAGCCAGGCGGGCAGGACGTTGAGAGAGACCCAGTACTTC.

V and J are TRBV5-1 and TRBJ1-2; maybe TRBD1 (6 bases). Deletions cut 2 bases from V and 3 bases from J, with 14 bases between. This CDR3 is 15 amino acids long. The V gene's germline CDR1 is SGHRS and CDR2 YFSETQ. CDR3 in DNA: TGCGCCAGCAGCTTAGGGGGGGCGTTCGACTATGGCTACACCTTC. It translates to CASSLGGAFDYGYTF.

CDR3: CASSLGRGRTEAFF. The CDR3 coding sequence is TGTGCCAGCAGCTTAGGCCGGGGCCGCACTGAAGCTTTCTTT. This chain connects TRBV7-2 to TRBJ1-1, with TRBD1 as a possible D gene (5 bases). The V gene lost 1 base and the J gene lost 4 bases, with 10 bases spanning the gap. The length of the CDR3 is 14 residues. Per the germline V gene, CDR1 is SGHTA and CDR2 is FQGNSA.

The gene calls are TRBV29-1 and TRBJ2-3, with D unclear. The germline V gene has CDR1 SQVTM and CDR2 ANQGSEA. Between the trimmed V and J ends, which lost 3 bases and 1 base, there was a span of 8 bases. The CDR3 length is 13 residues. CDR3 amino acids: CSVESTRTDTQYF. Written as DNA, the CDR3 is TGCAGCGTTGAGAGCACCCGCACAGATACGCAGTATTTT.

This rearrangement joins TRBV4-1 to TRBJ1-2; no firm D call. CDR1 is MGHRA and CDR2 is YSYEKL in the germline V gene. The V and J ends lost 0 bases and 4 bases respectively, with 18 bases between them. The CDR3 spans 17 residues. CDR3 sequence: CASSQDSVEMIFYGYTF. DNA for the CDR3: TGCGCCAGCAGCCAAGATTCCGTGGAGATGATATTCTATGGCTACACCTTC.

This clonotype has more than one count but fewer than ten. The V call is TRBV27, the J call TRBJ2-7; a weak D match, TRBD2 (5 bases). Trimming shortened V by 6 bases and J by 0 bases, and 9 bases separated the two germline ends. The CDR3 has 13 amino acids. CDR1 is MNHEY, CDR2 SMNVEV, per germline (reference sequence). The CDR3 loop is CASRLEGSYEQYF. CDR3 nucleotide sequence: TGTGCCAGCAGACTCGAGGGCTCCTACGAGCAGTACTTC.

In this sample, this clonotype turned up a few times. The gene calls are TRBV5-4 and TRBJ1-5; possible D gene TRBD1, 6 bases. The CDR3 is made up of 15 amino acids. The germline gives CDR1 SGHNT, CDR2 YYREEE (reference sequence). The V end was cut by 4 bases, the J end by 4 bases, with 15 bases between. The CDR3 here is CASSLQGMPNQPQHF. CDR3 DNA: TGTGCCAGCAGCCTTCAGGGGATGCCTAATCAGCCCCAGCATTTT.

This chain uses TRBV7-2 with TRBJ2-3, with TRBD2 as a possible D gene (6 bases). Deletions cut 5 bases from V and 1 base from J, with 10 bases between. The CDR3 is 14 residues long. Germline V gene data show CDR1 as SGHTA and CDR2 as FQGNSA. Written as DNA, the CDR3 is TGTGCCAGCAGCGCGCGGGATGGCACAGATACGCAGTATTTT. Its protein product is CASSARDGTDTQYF.

This rearrangement joins TRBV6-1 to TRBJ2-3; 7 bases are a match to TRBD2. Germline CDR1 reads MNHNS; CDR2 reads SASEGT. This CDR3 region has 13 residues. J gave up 10 bases and V 6 bases, and 10 bases lay outside the gene matches. The CDR3 region is CASSGTRGVAQYF. The DNA for the CDR3 is TGTGCCAGCAGCGGGACCCGGGGGGTAGCGCAGTATTTT.

V gene TRBV13 combines with J gene TRBJ2-7; D might be TRBD1 (5 bases). This CDR3 comprises 16 residues. V was trimmed by 5 bases and J by 0 bases, leaving 17 bases between them. Germline values: CDR1 PRHDT, CDR2 FYEKMQ (reference sequence). In DNA, the CDR3 is TGTGCCAGCAGCGACCGGTCAGGGCAACTCTCCTACGAGCAGTACTTC. It encodes CASSDRSGQLSYEQYF.

J is TRBJ2-3 and V is TRBV20-1, with TRBD2 as a possible D gene (6 bases). Per germline, CDR1 DFQATT and CDR2 SNEGSKA (reference sequence). The CDR3 runs to 15 residues. V was clipped by 1 base and J by 0 bases, with 11 bases between them. CDR3 in amino acids: CSARATRTSTDTQYF. In DNA form, the CDR3 reads TGCAGTGCTAGAGCGACTAGGACTAGCACAGATACGCAGTATTTT.

The chain couples TRBV5-1 to TRBJ2-6; tentatively, D is TRBD2 (5 bases). This CDR3 is built from 17 residues. Germline CDR1 SGHRS, CDR2 YFSETQ. The ends were cut back, 4 bases at V and 2 bases at J, with 16 bases in the middle. The CDR3 reads CASSPEGAETGANVLTF. The CDR3 region has the DNA TGCGCCAGCAGCCCCGAGGGTGCGGAGACTGGGGCCAACGTCCTGACTTTC.